The 18 T cell receptor beta chains in this list originate from one sample, sequenced in a study of spatial heterogeneity in lung cancer. TCRdb ran MiXCR on the 5' RACE reads and lists one entry per CDR3 protein. The data show fewer than 65,000 distinct CDR3 sequences, about 6.3% seen once. The time point is: sample taken at primary tumor resection. Sequenced material: PBMCs, taken at surgery. The receptors here all came from a female donor with early-stage non-small cell lung cancer.

This clonotype occurred a few times. The chain is built from TRBV7-2 and TRBJ2-2; D perhaps matches TRBD1 (6 bases). V was pared by 1 base and J by 7 bases, with 13 bases between. Germline values: CDR1 SGHTA, CDR2 FQGNSA. The CDR3 extends over 15 amino acids. CDR3 coding DNA: TGTGCCAGCAGCTTAGATAACAGGGTTGGCGGGGAGCTGTTTTTT. Translation gives CASSLDNRVGGELFF.

The sample holds many counts of this clonotype. V usage is TRBV7-3 and J usage is TRBJ2-5; D possibly matches TRBD1 or TRBD2 (5 bases each). V was clipped by 3 bases and J by 5 bases, with 16 bases between them. This CDR3 contains 15 residues. In germline, CDR1 is SGHTA, CDR2 FQGTGA. The CDR3 loop reads CASSLGNGAGETQYF. The CDR3 coding sequence is TGTGCCAGCAGCTTGGGAAACGGGGCTGGGGAGACCCAGTACTTC.

This clonotype occurred many times. The rearrangement uses TRBV7-9 and TRBJ2-3, with TRBD2 matching over 13 bases. The CDR3 contains 16 residues. Trimming took 5 bases from V and 5 from J; bases not matched to a gene: 7. CDR1 is SEHNR, CDR2 FQNEAQ, per germline (reference sequence). Here the CDR3 reads CASSPGTSGEEDTQYF. DNA of the CDR3: TGTGCCAGCAGCCCCGGGACTAGCGGGGAAGAAGATACGCAGTATTTT.

Many counts were recorded for this clonotype. V usage is TRBV15 and J usage is TRBJ1-5; D gene ambiguous. V dropped 0 bases and J dropped 5 bases, with 8 bases sitting between them. The CDR3 is 14 amino acids. CDR1 and CDR2 from the germline V gene are LNHNV and YYDKDF (reference sequence). The CDR3 DNA follows: TGTGCCACCAGCAGAGAGGGTATGGATCAGCCCCAGCATTTT. This translates into CATSREGMDQPQHF.

This clonotype was detected ten times or more. The CDR3 spells CASSDGTASSYEQYV. In DNA form, the CDR3 reads TGTGCCAGCTCCGACGGGACTGCCAGCTCCTACGAGCAGTACGTC. The rearrangement joins TRBV18 to TRBJ2-7, with a weak D call TRBD2 (6 bases). Trimming took off 6 bases at V and 0 bases at J, with 15 bases between the two ends. The CDR3 is 15 amino acids. The germline gives CDR1 KGHSH, CDR2 LQKENI.

V usage is TRBV7-6 and J usage is TRBJ1-4; TRBD1 aligns across 10 bases. V shed 5 bases and J 3 bases; nucleotides not matched to a gene: 15. The CDR3 runs to 19 residues. Germline loops: CDR1 SGHVS, CDR2 FNYEAQ. The CDR3 sequence is CASSPRDRDRGGANEKLFF. The DNA for the CDR3 is TGTGCCAGCAGCCCCCGGGACAGGGACAGGGGCGGGGCTAATGAAAAACTGTTTTTT.

This clonotype occurred many times. The rearrangement uses TRBV10-3 and TRBJ2-2; D unclear. In germline, CDR1 is ENHRY, CDR2 SYGVKD. V lost 7 bases and J 3 bases, leaving 12 bases between the germline ends. This CDR3 is built from 14 residues. DNA of the CDR3: TGTGCCATCACCCCGGGCCGAGACACCGGGGAGCTGTTTTTT. Amino acids: CAITPGRDTGELFF.

A few counts support this clonotype. DNA of the CDR3: TGTGCCAGCAGTTTAGGCCGCCGGGGCGACTATGGCTACACCTTC. Residues: CASSLGRRGDYGYTF. The chain combines TRBV28 with TRBJ1-2, with D perhaps TRBD1 (5 bases). Germline V CDR1 and CDR2: MDHEN, SYDVKM. V dropped 2 bases and J dropped 3 bases, with 13 bases sitting between them. This CDR3 region has 15 residues.

The rearrangement uses TRBV21-1 and TRBJ1-2. TRBV21-1 is a documented pseudogene. This CDR3 has 15 amino acids. CDR3 region: CASRTDRVPDYGYTF. The DNA for the CDR3 is TGTGCCAGCAGGACGGACCGAGTCCCTGACTATGGCTACACCTTC.

In this sample, this clonotype turned up many times. The junction departs from germline at one end; a sequencing error may be responsible. V gene TRBV10-3 combines with J gene TRBJ2-5, with D unclear. The CDR3 covers 13 residues. The germline gives CDR1 ENHRY, CDR2 SYGVKD. The CDR3: CAISESRIESQYF. CDR3 in DNA: TGTGCCATCAGTGAGTCCAGAATAGAGAGCCAGTACTTC.

This clonotype was counted at least ten times. The V gene is TRBV6-1, the J gene TRBJ1-5; D is ambiguous. The germline gives CDR1 MNHNS, CDR2 SASEGT. There are 12 residues in the CDR3. V was cut by 8 bases and J by 7 bases, with 12 bases left in between. The CDR3 loop reads CASGADRQPQHF. The CDR3, as DNA: TGTGCCAGCGGAGCCGATCGGCAGCCCCAGCATTTT.

This clonotype was seen more than once but under ten times. The chain carries TRBV11-2 and TRBJ2-3; D might be TRBD2 (5 bases). This CDR3 region has 16 residues. From germline, CDR1 is SGHAT and CDR2 FQNNGV. Between the trimmed V and J ends, which lost 5 bases and 0 bases, there was a span of 15 bases. Here the CDR3 DNA reads TGTGCCAGCAGCGTCACGGACTCCCCTAGCACAGATACGCAGTATTTT. This encodes CASSVTDSPSTDTQYF.

This clonotype was picked up many times. The chain recombines TRBV12-3 or TRBV12-4 with TRBJ2-1; D unclear. Trimming removed 7 bases at V and 6 bases at J, with 13 bases between. The CDR3 is 13 amino acids. The CDR3 is CASTPGYTNEQFF. Written as DNA, the CDR3 is TGTGCCAGCACCCCCGGGTACACCAATGAGCAGTTCTTC.

This chain connects TRBV3-1 to TRBJ2-1; D is undetermined. V lost 3 bases to trimming and J lost 1 base, with 10 bases between them. Germline V gene sequence: CDR1 LGHDT, CDR2 YNNKEL (reference sequence). The CDR3 sequence is 15 residues long. CDR3 nucleotides: TGTGCCAGCAGCCAGGTCCAATTATCCTACAATGAGCAGTTCTTC. Protein: CASSQVQLSYNEQFF.

This clonotype has at least ten counts. V gene TRBV20-1 combines with J gene TRBJ1-2; D ambiguous. This CDR3 region has 10 residues. Germline V gene sequence: CDR1 DFQATT, CDR2 SNEGSKA (reference sequence). V lost 5 bases, J lost 6 bases, and 7 bases lay in between. The CDR3 reads CSAAQNGYTF. The CDR3 DNA sequence: TGCAGTGCTGCGCAGAATGGCTACACCTTC.

A word on this clonotype: One end of the junction does not line up with germline, which may come from a read error. The rearrangement uses TRBV14 and TRBJ2-1; no clear D gene. The CDR3 extends over 15 amino acids. Germline V lookup: CDR1 SGHDN, CDR2 FVKESK. CDR3 region: CASSQDRVWGNEQLF. CDR3 nucleotide sequence: TGTGCCAGCAGCCAAGATCGAGTCTGGGGTAATGAGCAGCTCTTC.

This clonotype has a count of ten or more. This sequence joins TRBV7-3 and TRBJ2-3; 8 bases match TRBD1. This CDR3 spans 14 amino acids. With 5 bases clipped from V and 4 bases from J, the junction kept 5 bases outside the gene matches. Looked up from germline, CDR1 is SGHTA and CDR2 is FQGTGA. In nucleotides, the CDR3 is TGTGCCAGCAGCCCGGGACAGGTGGCAGATACGCAGTATTTT. This codes for CASSPGQVADTQYF.

This clonotype was recorded at least ten times. The rearrangement links TRBV2 to TRBJ1-5; no firm D call. Trimming removed 7 bases at V and 0 bases at J, with 4 bases between. This CDR3 region has 12 residues. Germline V gives CDR1 SNHLY, CDR2 FYNNEI. CDR3 nucleotides: TGTGCCAGCAACCCTAGCAATCAGCCCCAGCATTTT. Translating it yields CASNPSNQPQHF. The full variable domain, completed using reference TRBV2 and TRBJ1-5, is EPEVTQTPSHQVTQMGQEVILRCVPISNHLYFYWYRQILGQKVEFLVSFYNNEISEKSEIFDDQFSVERPDGSNFTLKIRSTKLEDSAMYFCASNPSNQPQHFGDGTRLSIL.